This is a list of T cell receptor beta chains from one sample in a study of blood T cell repertoires in COVID-19. The repertoire was sequenced with immunoSEQ multiplex PCR; TCRdb's copy has only in-frame clones and lacks some. The data show about 39,000 clones, about 89% seen once. Sequenced input: peripheral blood. Source of these receptors: a man aged 50-59 years with active or convalescent COVID-19. Both conserved end residues are part of each CDR3. The order of the fields is J gene, D gene, V gene, clone size, CDR3 protein, CDR3 DNA. The D gene is left open where the match is weak. Size is stated for part of the rows, as once, few or many counts, or as a class when the clone is expanded.

j_gene: TRBJ1-4
d_gene: NA
v_gene: TRBV2
abundance: NA
CDR3aa: CASSDPLREKLFF
CDR3nt: TGTGCCAGCAGTGATCCTTTGAGAGAAAAACTGTTTTTT

j_gene: TRBJ2-7
d_gene: TRBD2
v_gene: TRBV27
abundance: once
CDR3aa: CASSLGAGAYEQYF
CDR3nt: TGTGCCAGCAGTCTGGGAGCGGGAGCATACGAGCAGTACTTC

j_gene: TRBJ2-3
d_gene: NA
v_gene: TRBV9
abundance: NA
CDR3aa: CASSVLGASTDTQYF
CDR3nt: TGTGCCAGCAGCGTATTAGGGGCGAGCACAGATACGCAGTATTTT

j_gene: TRBJ2-5
d_gene: NA
v_gene: TRBV18
abundance: NA
CDR3aa: CASSPGSQETQYF
CDR3nt: TGTGCCAGCTCACCTGGCAGCCAAGAGACCCAGTACTTC

j_gene: TRBJ2-5
d_gene: TRBD2
v_gene: TRBV5-4
abundance: NA
CDR3aa: CASRTLAGEETQYF
CDR3nt: TGTGCCAGCAGGACACTAGCGGGAGAAGAGACCCAGTACTTC

j_gene: TRBJ1-2
d_gene: NA
v_gene: TRBV2
abundance: NA
CDR3aa: CASRPDSGVGYGYTF
CDR3nt: TGTGCCAGCAGGCCCGACAGTGGGGTCGGCTATGGCTACACCTTC

j_gene: TRBJ1-1
d_gene: TRBD1
v_gene: TRBV24-1
abundance: NA
CDR3aa: CATSDDGTEASLHTEAFF
CDR3nt: TGTGCCACCAGTGATGACGGGACAGAAGCGTCGTTGCACACTGAAGCTTTCTTT

j_gene: TRBJ1-6
d_gene: NA
v_gene: TRBV28
abundance: NA
CDR3aa: CASRSPSGSPLHF
CDR3nt: TGTGCCAGCAGGAGTCCGTCGGGGTCACCCCTCCACTTT

j_gene: TRBJ1-1
d_gene: NA
v_gene: TRBV10-3
abundance: NA
CDR3aa: CAISDSKDMNTEAFF
CDR3nt: TGTGCCATCAGTGATAGTAAAGACATGAACACTGAAGCTTTCTTT

j_gene: TRBJ1-4
d_gene: TRBD1
v_gene: TRBV28
abundance: NA
CDR3aa: CASGGGGAREKLFF
CDR3nt: TGTGCCAGCGGAGGGGGCGGGGCCAGGGAAAAACTGTTTTTT

j_gene: TRBJ1-2
d_gene: TRBD1
v_gene: TRBV6-5
abundance: NA
CDR3aa: CASSYRGQGNYGYTF
CDR3nt: TGTGCCAGCAGTTACAGGGGACAGGGTAACTATGGCTACACCTTC

j_gene: TRBJ1-2
d_gene: NA
v_gene: TRBV7-2
abundance: NA
CDR3aa: CASSRRGYGYTF
CDR3nt: TGTGCCAGCAGTCGTCGGGGGTATGGCTACACCTTC

j_gene: TRBJ1-5
d_gene: TRBD1
v_gene: TRBV7-2
abundance: NA
CDR3aa: CASSLVDRGINQPQHF
CDR3nt: TGTGCCAGCAGCTTAGTAGACAGGGGCATTAATCAGCCCCAGCATTTT

j_gene: TRBJ2-5
d_gene: NA
v_gene: TRBV7-3
abundance: NA
CDR3aa: CASSSGSQETQYF
CDR3nt: TGTGCCAGCAGCTCCGGGTCCCAAGAGACCCAGTACTTC

j_gene: TRBJ2-5
d_gene: TRBD2
v_gene: TRBV6-5
abundance: NA
CDR3aa: CASTRTGGETQYF
CDR3nt: TGTGCCAGCACCCGAACGGGGGGTGAGACCCAGTACTTC

j_gene: TRBJ1-1
d_gene: TRBD1
v_gene: TRBV10-3
abundance: once
CDR3aa: CAISESRGQGTEAFF
CDR3nt: TGTGCCATCAGTGAGTCTCGGGGACAGGGCACTGAAGCTTTCTTT

j_gene: TRBJ1-2
d_gene: TRBD1
v_gene: TRBV3-1/TRBV3-2
abundance: NA
CDR3aa: CASSPRQGLYGYTF
CDR3nt: TGTGCCAGCAGCCCCAGACAGGGGCTCTATGGCTACACCTTC

j_gene: TRBJ1-5
d_gene: TRBD1
v_gene: TRBV2
abundance: NA
CDR3aa: CASTFTDRGGYSNQPQHF
CDR3nt: TGTGCCAGCACTTTCACGGACAGGGGGGGATATAGCAATCAGCCCCAGCATTTT

j_gene: TRBJ1-6
d_gene: NA
v_gene: TRBV3-1/TRBV3-2
abundance: NA
CDR3aa: CASSQSTKPLHF
CDR3nt: TGTGCCAGCAGCCAGTCTACTAAACCCCTCCACTTT

j_gene: TRBJ2-7
d_gene: TRBD2
v_gene: TRBV6-2/TRBV6-3
abundance: NA
CDR3aa: CASSYSRSGRYYEQYF
CDR3nt: TGTGCCAGCAGTTACTCGCGAAGCGGGAGGTACTACGAGCAGTACTTC

j_gene: TRBJ1-1
d_gene: NA
v_gene: TRBV7-9
abundance: NA
CDR3aa: CASSTKGLGFYYFF
CDR3nt: TGTGCCAGCAGCACAAAGGGACTGGGATTTTATTATTTCTTT

j_gene: TRBJ1-1
d_gene: TRBD1
v_gene: TRBV28
abundance: NA
CDR3aa: CASSFRQGAEAFF
CDR3nt: TGTGCCAGCAGTTTCAGACAGGGTGCTGAAGCTTTCTTT

j_gene: TRBJ1-3
d_gene: NA
v_gene: TRBV2
abundance: few
CDR3aa: CASSEAPGGTIYF
CDR3nt: TGTGCCAGCAGTGAAGCCCCCGGGGGGACCATATATTTT

j_gene: TRBJ1-6
d_gene: NA
v_gene: TRBV27
abundance: NA
CDR3aa: CASTWGQGGSPLHF
CDR3nt: TGTGCCAGCACCTGGGGGCAGGGCGGCTCACCCCTCCACTTT

j_gene: TRBJ2-5
d_gene: TRBD2
v_gene: TRBV4-2
abundance: NA
CDR3aa: CASSQILGGRRETQYF
CDR3nt: TGTGCCAGCAGCCAAATCTTGGGAGGGCGCCGGGAGACCCAGTACTTC

j_gene: TRBJ2-3
d_gene: NA
v_gene: TRBV12-5
abundance: NA
CDR3aa: CASGPGSTDTQYF
CDR3nt: TGTGCTAGTGGTCCGGGGAGCACAGATACGCAGTATTTT

j_gene: TRBJ1-3
d_gene: TRBD1
v_gene: TRBV3-1/TRBV3-2
abundance: NA
CDR3aa: CASGTGDISGNTIYF
CDR3nt: TGTGCCAGCGGGACAGGGGACATCTCTGGAAACACCATATATTTT

j_gene: TRBJ1-6
d_gene: NA
v_gene: TRBV30
abundance: NA
CDR3aa: CACAENSPLHF
CDR3nt: TGTGCCTGCGCCGAGAATTCACCCCTCCACTTT

j_gene: TRBJ1-6
d_gene: NA
v_gene: TRBV25-1
abundance: NA
CDR3aa: CASSESRAGNSPLHF
CDR3nt: TGTGCCAGCAGTGAATCCAGGGCGGGGAATTCACCCCTCCACTTT

j_gene: TRBJ1-6
d_gene: TRBD1
v_gene: TRBV19
abundance: NA
CDR3aa: CASRTGLNSPLHF
CDR3nt: TGTGCCAGCCGGACAGGGCTTAATTCACCCCTCCACTTT

j_gene: TRBJ2-5
d_gene: TRBD1
v_gene: TRBV5-5
abundance: NA
CDR3aa: CASSLGRPGGIQETQYF
CDR3nt: TGTGCCAGCAGCTTGGGTAGGCCAGGGGGAATACAAGAGACCCAGTACTTC

j_gene: TRBJ1-3
d_gene: NA
v_gene: TRBV28
abundance: NA
CDR3aa: CASSYPSLQPTSGNTIYF
CDR3nt: TGTGCCAGCAGTTACCCCTCTTTACAGCCTACCAGTGGAAACACCATATATTTT

j_gene: TRBJ2-1
d_gene: TRBD2
v_gene: TRBV28
abundance: NA
CDR3aa: CASRGGTSVGEQFF
CDR3nt: TGTGCCAGCAGGGGCGGGACTAGTGTTGGTGAGCAGTTCTTC

j_gene: TRBJ1-4
d_gene: TRBD1
v_gene: TRBV7-7
abundance: once
CDR3aa: CASSPGQTTTNEKLFF
CDR3nt: TGTGCTAGCAGTCCGGGACAGACGACAACTAATGAAAAACTGTTTTTT

j_gene: TRBJ2-1
d_gene: NA
v_gene: TRBV9
abundance: NA
CDR3aa: CASSAGGTPYNEQFF
CDR3nt: TGTGCCAGCAGCGCAGGGGGGACACCTTACAATGAGCAGTTCTTC

j_gene: TRBJ2-3
d_gene: TRBD2
v_gene: TRBV5-4
abundance: few
CDR3aa: CASSSTSGRDTQYF
CDR3nt: TGTGCCAGCAGCTCGACTAGCGGGAGAGATACGCAGTATTTT

j_gene: TRBJ1-2
d_gene: NA
v_gene: TRBV2
abundance: NA
CDR3aa: CASKESYGYTF
CDR3nt: TGTGCCAGCAAGGAGTCCTATGGCTACACCTTC

j_gene: TRBJ1-5
d_gene: NA
v_gene: TRBV3-1/TRBV3-2
abundance: once
CDR3aa: CASSQDLNQPQHF
CDR3nt: TGTGCCAGCAGCCAAGACCTGAATCAGCCCCAGCATTTT

j_gene: TRBJ1-2
d_gene: NA
v_gene: TRBV2
abundance: NA
CDR3aa: CASSGTLAAYGYTF
CDR3nt: TGTGCCAGCAGTGGTACCCTAGCTGCGTATGGCTACACCTTC

j_gene: TRBJ2-3
d_gene: TRBD2
v_gene: TRBV27
abundance: few
CDR3aa: CASSLLAGAITDTQYF
CDR3nt: TGTGCCAGCAGTTTGCTAGCGGGGGCCATCACAGATACGCAGTATTTT

j_gene: TRBJ2-2
d_gene: TRBD2
v_gene: TRBV27
abundance: NA
CDR3aa: CASSLLASGRTAGELFF
CDR3nt: TGTGCCAGCAGTTTGTTGGCTAGCGGGAGAACGGCCGGGGAGCTGTTTTTT

j_gene: TRBJ2-5
d_gene: NA
v_gene: TRBV6-4
abundance: once
CDR3aa: CASSQDFQETQYF
CDR3nt: TGTGCCAGCAGTCAGGATTTCCAAGAGACCCAGTACTTC

j_gene: TRBJ1-1
d_gene: NA
v_gene: TRBV7-2
abundance: once
CDR3aa: CASSSQGTTNTEAFF
CDR3nt: TGTGCCAGCAGCTCCCAGGGGACAACGAACACTGAAGCTTTCTTT

j_gene: TRBJ2-1
d_gene: TRBD2
v_gene: TRBV19
abundance: once
CDR3aa: CASSKRGGSSYNEQFF
CDR3nt: TGTGCCAGTAGCAAGCGGGGGGGGAGCTCCTACAATGAGCAGTTCTTC

j_gene: TRBJ2-2
d_gene: NA
v_gene: TRBV18
abundance: NA
CDR3aa: CASSPTNSDWSTGELFF
CDR3nt: TGTGCCAGCTCACCAACGAATTCGGACTGGAGCACCGGGGAGCTGTTTTTT

j_gene: TRBJ2-3
d_gene: NA
v_gene: TRBV29-1
abundance: NA
CDR3aa: CSEKRAATDTQYF
CDR3nt: TGCAGCGAAAAGAGGGCGGCCACAGATACGCAGTATTTT

j_gene: TRBJ2-1
d_gene: NA
v_gene: TRBV28
abundance: NA
CDR3aa: CASSFLPDNEQFF
CDR3nt: TGTGCCAGCAGTTTCTTACCGGACAATGAGCAGTTCTTC

j_gene: TRBJ1-4
d_gene: TRBD1
v_gene: TRBV2
abundance: NA
CDR3aa: CASSNRQGTNEKLFF
CDR3nt: TGTGCCAGCAGTAACCGACAGGGTACTAATGAAAAACTGTTTTTT

j_gene: TRBJ2-3
d_gene: TRBD2
v_gene: TRBV10-1
abundance: NA
CDR3aa: CASSEGTSGELTDTQYF
CDR3nt: TGCGCCAGCAGTGAGGGGACTAGCGGAGAACTCACAGATACGCAGTATTTT

j_gene: TRBJ1-3
d_gene: NA
v_gene: TRBV5-5
abundance: NA
CDR3aa: CASSLFPRGPRMGAAIYF
CDR3nt: TGTGCCAGCAGCTTATTTCCCAGGGGTCCGAGGATGGGAGCAGCCATATATTTT

j_gene: TRBJ2-5
d_gene: TRBD1
v_gene: TRBV5-4
abundance: NA
CDR3aa: CASSSTLQGAKETQYF
CDR3nt: TGTGCCAGCAGCTCCACATTACAGGGGGCGAAAGAGACCCAGTACTTC

j_gene: TRBJ1-2
d_gene: NA
v_gene: TRBV2
abundance: once
CDR3aa: CASSESGRGKGYTF
CDR3nt: TGTGCCAGCAGTGAGTCAGGGAGGGGAAAGGGCTACACCTTC

j_gene: TRBJ2-1
d_gene: TRBD2
v_gene: TRBV7-7
abundance: NA
CDR3aa: CASSPSGGAHNEQFF
CDR3nt: TGTGCTAGCAGTCCTAGCGGGGGGGCCCACAATGAGCAGTTCTTC

j_gene: TRBJ2-6
d_gene: NA
v_gene: TRBV13
abundance: NA
CDR3aa: CASSPVGGLNSGANVLTF
CDR3nt: TGTGCCAGCAGCCCGGTGGGGGGGCTCAACTCTGGGGCCAACGTCCTGACTTTC

j_gene: TRBJ2-7
d_gene: TRBD2
v_gene: TRBV5-4
abundance: NA
CDR3aa: CASSLPGRGSFSYEQYF
CDR3nt: TGTGCCAGCAGCTTGCCAGGGCGGGGGTCCTTTTCCTACGAGCAGTACTTC

j_gene: TRBJ2-5
d_gene: NA
v_gene: TRBV12-3/TRBV12-4
abundance: NA
CDR3aa: CASRQGGFETQYF
CDR3nt: TGTGCCAGCAGACAGGGTGGGTTCGAGACCCAGTACTTC

j_gene: TRBJ2-3
d_gene: TRBD2
v_gene: TRBV10-3
abundance: NA
CDR3aa: CAITPVAGGSGRADTQYF
CDR3nt: TGTGCCATCACTCCGGTAGCGGGGGGCTCAGGGAGGGCAGATACGCAGTATTTT

j_gene: TRBJ2-5
d_gene: NA
v_gene: TRBV19
abundance: few
CDR3aa: CASSTTGETQYF
CDR3nt: TGTGCCAGTAGTACTACAGGAGAGACCCAGTACTTC

j_gene: TRBJ1-4
d_gene: NA
v_gene: TRBV24-1
abundance: NA
CDR3aa: CATSGGRGAADEKLFF
CDR3nt: TGTGCCACCAGTGGAGGACGGGGGGCCGCGGATGAAAAACTGTTTTTT